Below, one TCR beta chain is given with its context. Original methodology: Amplification from reference gene primers served as the basis for estimated nucleated cell counts. This table comes from immunoSEQ multiplex PCR, and its TCRdb copy is limited to in-frame clones, with some not included. V and J calls and clone size are given by that table; D and trimming were obtained from the DNA. Of around 37,000 clones listed, about 85% were seen once; the top ten hold under 5%. The data belong to a study of blood T cell repertoires in COVID-19. Study background: Some COVID-19 samples were acute and others convalescent; all came from the United States, Italy and Spain. The cDNA or gDNA used as material had been derived from T cells, B-cell-depleted T cells, or PBMCs.

The CDR3 totals 14 residues. Trimming stripped 3 bases from V and 4 bases from J, with 12 bases between. CDR1 is KGHSH and CDR2 is LQKENI in the germline V gene. This chain links TRBV18 with TRBJ1-1, with D tentatively TRBD1 (5 bases). The sequencing input was peripheral blood. This TCR was sampled from a man between 50 and 59 years old with active COVID-19. CDR3 sequence (DNA): TGTGCCAGCTCACCGACAGAGCAGAGCACTGAAGCTTTCTTT. Translation gives CASSPTEQSTEAFF.